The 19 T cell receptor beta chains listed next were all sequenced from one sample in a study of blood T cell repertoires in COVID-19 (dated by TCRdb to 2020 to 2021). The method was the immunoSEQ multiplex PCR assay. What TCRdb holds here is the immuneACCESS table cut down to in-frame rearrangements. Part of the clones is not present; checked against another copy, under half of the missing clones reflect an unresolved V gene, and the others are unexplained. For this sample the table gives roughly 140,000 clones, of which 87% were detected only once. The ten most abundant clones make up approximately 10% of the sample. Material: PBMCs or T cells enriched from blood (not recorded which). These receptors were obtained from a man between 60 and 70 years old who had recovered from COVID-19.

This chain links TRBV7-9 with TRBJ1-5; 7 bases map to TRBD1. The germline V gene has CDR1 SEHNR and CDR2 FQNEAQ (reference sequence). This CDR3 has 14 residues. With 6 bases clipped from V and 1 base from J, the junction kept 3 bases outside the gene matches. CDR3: CASSRQGSNQPQHF. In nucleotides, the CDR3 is TGTGCCAGCAGTCGACAGGGAAGCAATCAGCCCCAGCATTTT.

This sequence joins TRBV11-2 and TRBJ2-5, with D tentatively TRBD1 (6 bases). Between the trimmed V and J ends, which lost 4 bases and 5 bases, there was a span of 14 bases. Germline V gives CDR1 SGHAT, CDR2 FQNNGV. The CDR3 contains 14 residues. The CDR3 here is CASSSTGLGETQYF. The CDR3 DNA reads TGTGCCAGCAGCTCGACAGGACTGGGGGAGACCCAGTACTTC.

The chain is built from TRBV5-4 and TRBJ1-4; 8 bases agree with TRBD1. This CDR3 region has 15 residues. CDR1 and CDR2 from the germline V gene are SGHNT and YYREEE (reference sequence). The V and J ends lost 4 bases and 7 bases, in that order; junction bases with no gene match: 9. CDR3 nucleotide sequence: TGTGCCAGCAGCGGGCCAGGGGGCGCGGGTGAAAAACTGTTTTTT. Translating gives CASSGPGGAGEKLFF.

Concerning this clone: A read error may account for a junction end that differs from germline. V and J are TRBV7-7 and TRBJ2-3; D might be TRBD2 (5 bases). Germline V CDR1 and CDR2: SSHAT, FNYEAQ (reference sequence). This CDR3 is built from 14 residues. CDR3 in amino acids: CASSLSSVTDTQYF. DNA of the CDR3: TGTGCTAGCAGCTTAAGTAGCGTGACAGATACGCAGTATTTT.

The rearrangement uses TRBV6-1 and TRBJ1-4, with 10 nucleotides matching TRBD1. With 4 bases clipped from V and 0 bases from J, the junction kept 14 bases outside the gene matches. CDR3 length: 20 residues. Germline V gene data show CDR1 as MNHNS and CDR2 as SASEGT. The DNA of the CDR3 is TGTGCCAGCAGTGTGGTAACGGGACAGGGGCCGTACCCAACTAATGAAAAACTGTTTTTT. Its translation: CASSVVTGQGPYPTNEKLFF.

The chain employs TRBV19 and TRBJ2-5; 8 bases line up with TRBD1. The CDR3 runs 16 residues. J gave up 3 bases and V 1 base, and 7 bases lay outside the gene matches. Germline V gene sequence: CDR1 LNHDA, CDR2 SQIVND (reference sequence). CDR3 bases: TGTGCCAGTAGTATAGTTCTAGGGGACAGGAAAGAGACCCAGTACTTC. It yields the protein CASSIVLGDRKETQYF.

The CDR3 region has the DNA TGCAGTCAGACGCGGGGACCGAACACTGAAGCTTTCTTT. Amino acids: CSQTRGPNTEAFF. The chain uses TRBV29-1 and TRBJ1-1; TRBD1 might be the D (5 bases). Germline V CDR1 and CDR2: SQVTM, ANQGSEA. CDR3 length equals 13 residues. Full variable domain (outside the CDR3, taken from reference TRBV29-1 and TRBJ1-1): SAVISQKPSRDICQRGTSLTIQCQVDSQVTMMFWYRQQPGQSLTLIATANQGSEATYESGFVIDKFPISRPNLTFSTLTVSNMSPEDSSIYLCSQTRGPNTEAFFGQGTRLTVV.

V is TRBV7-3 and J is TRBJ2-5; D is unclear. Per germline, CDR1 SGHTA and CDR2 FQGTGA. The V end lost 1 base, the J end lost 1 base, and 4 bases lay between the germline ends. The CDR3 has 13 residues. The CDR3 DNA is TGTGCCAGCAGCTTAAACACCCAAGAGACCCAGTACTTC. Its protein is CASSLNTQETQYF.

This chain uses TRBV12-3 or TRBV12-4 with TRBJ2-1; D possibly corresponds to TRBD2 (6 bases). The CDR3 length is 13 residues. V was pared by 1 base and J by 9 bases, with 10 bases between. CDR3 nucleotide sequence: TGTGCCAGCAGTTTAGGGAGGGTGGGTGAGCAGTTCTTC. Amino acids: CASSLGRVGEQFF.

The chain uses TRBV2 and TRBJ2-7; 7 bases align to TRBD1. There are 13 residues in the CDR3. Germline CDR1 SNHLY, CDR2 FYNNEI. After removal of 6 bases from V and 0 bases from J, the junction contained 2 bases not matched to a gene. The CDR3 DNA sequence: TGTGCCAGCAGCCGGGACAGCTCCTACGAGCAGTACTTC. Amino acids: CASSRDSSYEQYF. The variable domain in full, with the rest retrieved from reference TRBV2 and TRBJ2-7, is EPEVTQTPSHQVTQMGQEVILRCVPISNHLYFYWYRQILGQKVEFLVSFYNNEISEKSEIFDDQFSVERPDGSNFTLKIRSTKLEDSAMYFCASSRDSSYEQYFGPGTRLTVT.

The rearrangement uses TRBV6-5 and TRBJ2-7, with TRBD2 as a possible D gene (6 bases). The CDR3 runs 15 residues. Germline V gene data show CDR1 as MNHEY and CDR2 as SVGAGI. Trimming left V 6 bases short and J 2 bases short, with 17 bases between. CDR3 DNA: TGTGCCAGCAGGACTAGGTCCACCGAAGCCTACGAGCAGTACTTC. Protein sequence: CASRTRSTEAYEQYF.

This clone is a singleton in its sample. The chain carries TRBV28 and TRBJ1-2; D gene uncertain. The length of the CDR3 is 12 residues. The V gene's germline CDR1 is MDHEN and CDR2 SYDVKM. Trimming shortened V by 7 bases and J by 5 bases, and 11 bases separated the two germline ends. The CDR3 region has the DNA TGTGCCAGCAACGCAGGCTCTTATGGCTACACCTTC. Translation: CASNAGSYGYTF.

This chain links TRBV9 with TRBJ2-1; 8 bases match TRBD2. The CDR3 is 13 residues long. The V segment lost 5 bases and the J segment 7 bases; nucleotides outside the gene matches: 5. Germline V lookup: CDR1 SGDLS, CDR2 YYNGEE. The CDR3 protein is CASREAGVNEQFF. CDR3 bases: TGTGCCAGCAGGGAAGCGGGAGTGAATGAGCAGTTCTTC.

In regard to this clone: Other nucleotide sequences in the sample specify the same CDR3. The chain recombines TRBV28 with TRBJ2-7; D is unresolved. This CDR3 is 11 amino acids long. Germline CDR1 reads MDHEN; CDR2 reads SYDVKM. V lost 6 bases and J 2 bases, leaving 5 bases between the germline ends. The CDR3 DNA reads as TGTGCCAGCAGCCTCGCCTACGAGCAGTACTTC. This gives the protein CASSLAYEQYF.

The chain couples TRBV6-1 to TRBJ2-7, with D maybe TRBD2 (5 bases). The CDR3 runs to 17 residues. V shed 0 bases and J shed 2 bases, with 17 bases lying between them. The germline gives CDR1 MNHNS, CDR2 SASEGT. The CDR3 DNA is TGTGCCAGCAGTGAAGCGCGTTCGGGGTTTTATCCCTACGAGCAGTACTTC. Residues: CASSEARSGFYPYEQYF.

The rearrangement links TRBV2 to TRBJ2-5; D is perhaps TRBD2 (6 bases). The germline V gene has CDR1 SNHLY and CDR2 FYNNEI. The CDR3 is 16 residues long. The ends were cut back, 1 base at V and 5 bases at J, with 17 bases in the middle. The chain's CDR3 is CASSEGQGGRQETQYF. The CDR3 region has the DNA TGTGCCAGCAGTGAAGGGCAGGGAGGACGTCAGGAGACCCAGTACTTC. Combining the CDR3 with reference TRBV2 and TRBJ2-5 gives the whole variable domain EPEVTQTPSHQVTQMGQEVILRCVPISNHLYFYWYRQILGQKVEFLVSFYNNEISEKSEIFDDQFSVERPDGSNFTLKIRSTKLEDSAMYFCASSEGQGGRQETQYFGPGTRLLVL.

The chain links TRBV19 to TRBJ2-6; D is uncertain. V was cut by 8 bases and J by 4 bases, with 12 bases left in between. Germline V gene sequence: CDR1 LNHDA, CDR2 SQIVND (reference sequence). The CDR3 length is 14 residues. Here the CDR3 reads CASQDTSGANVLTF. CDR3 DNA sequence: TGTGCCAGTCAAGACACCTCGGGGGCCAACGTCCTGACTTTC.

The CDR3 loop is CASSDPGERAGELFF. CDR3 DNA sequence: TGTGCCAGTAGTGACCCCGGTGAGCGGGCCGGGGAGCTGTTTTTT. The rearrangement uses TRBV19 and TRBJ2-2, with D tentatively TRBD2 (6 bases). This CDR3 is 15 amino acids long. Trimming shortened V by 5 bases and J by 6 bases, and 16 bases separated the two germline ends. Germline CDR1 is LNHDA and CDR2 is SQIVND (reference sequence).

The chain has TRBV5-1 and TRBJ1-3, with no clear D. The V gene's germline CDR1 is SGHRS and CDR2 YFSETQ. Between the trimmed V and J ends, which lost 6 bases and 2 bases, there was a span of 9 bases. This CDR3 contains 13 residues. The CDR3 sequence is CASTEGAGNTIYF. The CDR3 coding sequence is TGCGCCAGCACTGAGGGAGCTGGAAACACCATATATTTT.